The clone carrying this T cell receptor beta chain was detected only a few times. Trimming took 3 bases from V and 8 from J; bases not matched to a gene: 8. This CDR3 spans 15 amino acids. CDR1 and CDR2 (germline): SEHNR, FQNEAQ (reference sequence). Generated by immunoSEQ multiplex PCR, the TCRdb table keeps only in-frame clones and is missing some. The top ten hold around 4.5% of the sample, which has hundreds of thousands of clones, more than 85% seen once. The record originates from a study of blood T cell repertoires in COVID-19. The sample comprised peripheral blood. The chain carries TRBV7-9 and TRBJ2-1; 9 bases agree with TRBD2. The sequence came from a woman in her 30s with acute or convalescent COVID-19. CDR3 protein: CASSFQGLASYEQFF. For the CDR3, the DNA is TGTGCCAGCAGCTTCCAGGGACTAGCCTCTTATGAGCAGTTCTTC.